These 3 T cell receptor beta chains share one sample of origin, sequenced in a study of OX40 agonist ivuxolimab in advanced cancers. Method: immunoSEQ multiplex PCR; TCRdb's copy keeps in-frame clones and lacks some. The repertoire holds 9,500 to 13,000 clones, with 78% as singletons. The starting material was CD4+ or CD8+ T cells sorted from blood, obtained in a trial of the OX40 agonist ivuxolimab. The source of these receptors is an adult with an advanced solid tumor such as melanoma, head and neck, liver or kidney cancer.

The chain uses TRBV2 and TRBJ2-6; D call uncertain. This CDR3 has 18 residues. Trimming shortened V by 5 bases and J by 16 bases, and 33 bases separated the two germline ends. The V gene's germline CDR1 is SNHLY and CDR2 FYNNEI. Written as DNA, the CDR3 is TGTGCCAGCAGTTTGGCGCTTTACCGATACAAATCGGGCCAACGTCTGACTTTC. Protein: CASSLALYRYKSGQRLTF.

J is TRBJ2-7 and V is TRBV6-5; D gene uncertain. The V end lost 4 bases, the J end lost 3 bases, and 10 bases lay between the germline ends. This CDR3 is built from 13 residues. CDR1 MNHEY and CDR2 SVGAGI come from the germline V gene. CDR3 in amino acids: CASSSSRVYEQYF. The CDR3 DNA is TGTGCCAGCAGTTCCAGTAGGGTCTACGAGCAGTACTTC.

The rearrangement joins TRBV27 to TRBJ1-3; 8 positions agree with TRBD1. Germline loops: CDR1 MNHEY, CDR2 SMNVEV (reference sequence). After removal of 5 bases from V and 0 bases from J, the junction contained 6 bases not matched to a gene. The CDR3 sequence is 16 residues long. The CDR3 loop reads CASSPTGAYSGNTIYF. Written as DNA, the CDR3 is TGTGCCAGCAGTCCGACAGGGGCCTACTCTGGAAACACCATATATTTT.